This T cell receptor (beta chain) originates from a study of cytomegalovirus exposure and HLA in healthy donors. Overall study context: The early release's HLA-typed donors yielded approximately 81 million unique TCRs.

PCR involved 60 Vbeta and 13 Jbeta primers. Generated by immunoSEQ multiplex PCR, the TCRdb table keeps only in-frame clones and is missing some. The sample carries under 200,000 clones, nearly 80% recorded once. Donors counted as nominally healthy when sampled, yet unrecorded immune exposures were likely. J was trimmed by 3 bases and V by 2 bases; bases with no gene match: 1. Looked up from germline, CDR1 is MNHEY and CDR2 is SMNVEV (reference sequence). The CDR3 spans 13 residues. The sequence was obtained from a man in his forties or fifties in good health and CMV-seropositive. What was sequenced was PBMCs. This rearrangement joins TRBV27 to TRBJ2-7; 7 bases map to TRBD2. CDR3 sequence (DNA): TGTGCCAGCAGTTTACTAGCGGACTACGAGCAGTACTTC. It yields the protein CASSLLADYEQYF.